This is a list of T cell receptor beta chains from one sample in a study of pediatric ulcerative colitis. The method was immunoSEQ multiplex PCR; TCRdb's version includes in-frame clones alone and lacks a portion of them. This table has 15,000 to 20,000 clones, approximately 80% appearing once. Sequenced input: gut tissue. The receptors come from a boy between 10 and 17 years old who was a control in a study of pediatric ulcerative colitis. The CDR3 runs from the conserved cysteine through the conserved F or W. The D gene is left open where the match is weak. Clone size, where shown, is once, few, many, or a class for clones that have expanded.

V	size	D	J	CDR3	DNA
TRBV27	.	.	TRBJ2-1	CASSADRLTWEQFF	TGTGCCAGCAGTGCGGACAGATTGACTTGGGAGCAGTTCTTC
TRBV4-2	once	TRBD1	TRBJ1-4	CASSPEGAGEKLFF	TGTGCCAGCAGCCCCGAGGGGGCAGGAGAAAAACTGTTTTTT
TRBV5-1	.	.	TRBJ2-3	CASSLAQNRYTDTQYF	TGCGCCAGCAGCTTGGCCCAAAACCGGTACACAGATACGCAGTATTTT
TRBV11-2	.	.	TRBJ1-1	CASSLNGANTEAFF	TGTGCCAGCAGCTTAAATGGAGCGAACACTGAAGCTTTCTTT
TRBV30	.	.	TRBJ1-5	CAWGGTPGQPQHF	TGTGCCTGGGGGGGGACCCCAGGTCAGCCCCAGCATTTT
TRBV9	.	TRBD1	TRBJ1-4	CASSAGGKNEKLFF	TGTGCCAGCAGCGCAGGGGGCAAAAATGAAAAACTGTTTTTT
TRBV7-8	.	.	TRBJ1-1	CASSLAREDRAFF	TGTGCCAGCAGCTTAGCCAGGGAGGATCGAGCTTTCTTT
TRBV29-1	.	TRBD1	TRBJ2-5	CSVEGWTGIEETQYF	TGCAGCGTTGAAGGTTGGACAGGGATAGAAGAGACCCAGTACTTC
TRBV4-2	.	.	TRBJ2-1	CASSQAFAQDYNEQFF	TGTGCCAGCAGCCAAGCTTTCGCACAGGACTACAATGAGCAGTTCTTC
TRBV11-2	.	.	TRBJ2-4	CASSLNPNNIQYF	TGTGCCAGCAGCTTAAACCCGAATAACATTCAGTACTTC
TRBV27	.	TRBD2	TRBJ2-2	CANKAGLKTGELFF	TGTGCCAATAAGGCGGGACTAAAAACCGGGGAGCTGTTTTTT
TRBV11-3	.	TRBD2	TRBJ2-1	CASTTTSRRETYNEQFF	TGTGCCAGCACCACGACTTCGAGGCGGGAGACCTACAATGAGCAGTTCTTC
TRBV4-1	.	.	TRBJ2-5	CASSQGRDPRETQYF	TGCGCCAGCAGCCAAGGCAGGGATCCTCGAGAGACCCAGTACTTC
TRBV16	.	.	TRBJ1-1	CASSRRGGSTEAFF	TGTGCCAGCAGCCGAAGGGGGGGTAGCACTGAAGCTTTCTTT
TRBV6-1	.	.	TRBJ1-2	CASSFAGGYTF	TGTGCCAGCAGCTTCGCGGGGGGCTACACCTTC
TRBV4-2	.	.	TRBJ2-7	CASSQDPLGPRYEQYF	TGTGCCAGCAGCCAAGACCCACTGGGTCCCCGCTACGAGCAGTACTTC
TRBV2	once	.	TRBJ2-2	CASSETGSRTGELFF	TGTGCCAGCAGTGAAACCGGGAGTAGGACCGGGGAGCTGTTTTTT
TRBV7-8	.	.	TRBJ1-3	CASSWGGSGNTIYF	TGTGCCAGCAGCTGGGGGGGCTCTGGAAACACCATATATTTT
TRBV28	.	.	TRBJ2-3	CASGSGVEGTQYF	TGTGCCAGCGGGTCCGGGGTGGAGGGTACGCAGTATTTT
TRBV9	.	TRBD1	TRBJ1-2	CASSVEDRNYGYTF	TGTGCCAGCAGCGTAGAGGACAGGAACTATGGCTACACCTTC
TRBV4-1	.	.	TRBJ2-3	CASTNPDSETDTQYF	TGCGCCAGCACCAACCCGGACAGCGAGACAGATACGCAGTATTTT
TRBV19	.	.	TRBJ1-1	CASSTSGEAFF	TGTGCCAGTAGTACGTCGGGTGAAGCTTTCTTT
TRBV2	.	TRBD1	TRBJ1-1	CASRPDRVLEAFF	TGTGCCAGCAGGCCCGACAGGGTTCTTGAAGCTTTCTTT
TRBV6-6	.	.	TRBJ2-7	CASSRQGGAYEQYF	TGTGCCAGCAGTCGGCAGGGGGGGGCCTACGAGCAGTACTTC
TRBV11-3	.	TRBD1	TRBJ2-5	CASSLGQGAWETQYF	TGTGCCAGCAGCTTGGGACAGGGGGCGTGGGAGACCCAGTACTTC
TRBV7-2	once	.	TRBJ1-1	CASSLTRMGQGSTEAFF	TGTGCCAGCAGCTTAACCCGAATGGGGCAGGGGAGCACTGAAGCTTTCTTT
TRBV5-1	.	.	TRBJ2-2	CASSLQGAVGELFF	TGCGCCAGCAGCTTACAGGGCGCCGTCGGGGAGCTGTTTTTT
TRBV5-1	few	.	TRBJ1-1	CASSLEGLGTEAFF	TGCGCCAGCAGCTTGGAAGGGCTGGGCACTGAAGCTTTCTTT
TRBV19	.	TRBD1	TRBJ2-7	CASSTPGQGHEQYF	TGTGCCAGTAGTACTCCGGGACAGGGGCATGAGCAGTACTTC
TRBV5-4	.	.	TRBJ2-7	CASSYGLSSVSRDEQYF	TGTGCCAGCAGCTATGGCCTCTCTAGCGTGTCAAGGGACGAGCAGTACTTC
TRBV10-3	.	TRBD1	TRBJ1-1	CAISGGTGVTEAFF	TGTGCCATCAGTGGGGGGACAGGGGTCACTGAAGCTTTCTTT
TRBV19	.	.	TRBJ1-5	CASSNSAQRSNQPQHF	TGTGCCAGTAGTAATTCGGCACAGAGATCCAATCAGCCCCAGCATTTT
TRBV5-1	.	.	TRBJ2-3	CASNTGPSTDTQYF	TGCGCCAGCAATACGGGACCAAGCACAGATACGCAGTATTTT
TRBV19	.	.	TRBJ2-2	CAATRTARAINTGELFF	TGTGCCGCAACAAGGACGGCACGGGCGATCAACACCGGGGAGCTGTTTTTT
TRBV4-2	few	.	TRBJ2-7	CASSRPVVGYEQYF	TGTGCCAGCAGCCGACCTGTGGTTGGGTACGAGCAGTACTTC
TRBV5-4	.	.	TRBJ2-1	CASSSVQVGSYNEQFF	TGTGCCAGCAGCTCCGTACAGGTGGGCTCCTACAATGAGCAGTTCTTC
TRBV7-8	few	.	TRBJ2-7	CASSLQGGDTYEQYF	TGTGCCAGCAGCTTGCAGGGGGGGGATACCTACGAGCAGTACTTC
TRBV6-1	medium-sized	.	TRBJ1-2	CASSETREVGYGYTF	TGTGCCAGCAGTGAAACCAGGGAAGTGGGCTATGGCTACACCTTC
TRBV4-1	.	.	TRBJ2-7	CASSQEQVGVYEQYF	TGCGCCAGCAGCCAAGAACAGGTTGGGGTTTACGAGCAGTACTTC
TRBV19	.	.	TRBJ1-5	CATHLTGIYSNQPQHF	TGTGCCACTCACCTTACAGGGATTTATAGCAATCAGCCCCAGCATTTT
TRBV20-1	.	.	TRBJ2-5	CSAEQETQYF	TGCAGTGCGGAACAAGAGACCCAGTACTTC
TRBV7-2	once	.	TRBJ1-2	CASSLGAEMGYGYTF	TGTGCCAGCAGCTTAGGGGCCGAGATGGGCTATGGCTACACCTTC
TRBV28	.	TRBD1	TRBJ2-7	CATYSGTGTYEQYF	TGTGCCACCTATTCCGGGACAGGGACCTACGAGCAGTACTTC